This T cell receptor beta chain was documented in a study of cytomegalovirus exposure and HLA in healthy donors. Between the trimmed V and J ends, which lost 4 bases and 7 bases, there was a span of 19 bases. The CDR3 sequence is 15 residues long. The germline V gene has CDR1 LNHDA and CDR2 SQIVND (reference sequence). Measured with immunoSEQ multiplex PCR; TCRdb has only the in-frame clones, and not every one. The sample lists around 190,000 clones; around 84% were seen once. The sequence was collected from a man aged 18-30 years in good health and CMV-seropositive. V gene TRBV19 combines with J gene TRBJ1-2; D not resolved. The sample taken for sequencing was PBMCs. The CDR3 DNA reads TGTGCCAGTAGTACCCAGGCCACCGGTGATTTTGGCTACACCTTC. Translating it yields CASSTQATGDFGYTF. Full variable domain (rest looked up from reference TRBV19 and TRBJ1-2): DGGITQSPKYLFRKEGQNVTLSCEQNLNHDAMYWYRQDPGQGLRLIYYSQIVNDFQKGDIAEGYSVSREKKESFPLTVTSAQKNPTAFYLCASSTQATGDFGYTFGSGTRLTVV.